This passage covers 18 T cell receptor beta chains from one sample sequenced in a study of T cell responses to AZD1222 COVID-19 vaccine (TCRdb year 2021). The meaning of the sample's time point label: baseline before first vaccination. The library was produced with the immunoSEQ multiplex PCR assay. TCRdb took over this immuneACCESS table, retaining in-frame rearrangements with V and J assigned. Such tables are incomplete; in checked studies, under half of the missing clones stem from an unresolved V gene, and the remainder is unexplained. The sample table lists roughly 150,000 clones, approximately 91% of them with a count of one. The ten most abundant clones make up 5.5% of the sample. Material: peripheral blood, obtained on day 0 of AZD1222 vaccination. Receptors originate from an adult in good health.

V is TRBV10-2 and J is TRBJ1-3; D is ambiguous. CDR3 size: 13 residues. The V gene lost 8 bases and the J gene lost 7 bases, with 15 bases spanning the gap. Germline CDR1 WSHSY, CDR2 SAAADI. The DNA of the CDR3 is TGCGCCAGCGTTGAACGGTTCAGGAACACCATATATTTT. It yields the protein CASVERFRNTIYF.

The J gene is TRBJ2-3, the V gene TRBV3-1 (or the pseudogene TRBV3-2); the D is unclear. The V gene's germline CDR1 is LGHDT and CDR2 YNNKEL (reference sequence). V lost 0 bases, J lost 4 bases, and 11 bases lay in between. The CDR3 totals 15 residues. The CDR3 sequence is CASSQDLQLSDTQYF. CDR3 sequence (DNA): TGTGCCAGCAGCCAAGATCTCCAGCTTTCAGATACGCAGTATTTT.

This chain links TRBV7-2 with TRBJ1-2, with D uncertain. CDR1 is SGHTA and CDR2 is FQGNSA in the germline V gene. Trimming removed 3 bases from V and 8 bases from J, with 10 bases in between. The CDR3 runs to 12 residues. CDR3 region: CASSFADGGYTF. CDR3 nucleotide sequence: TGTGCCAGCAGCTTCGCGGATGGCGGCTACACCTTC.

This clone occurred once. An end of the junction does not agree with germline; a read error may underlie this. The CDR3, as DNA: TGTGCCAGCAGTTTTTCGGAGAGAGTCTTTTGG. Protein: CASSFSERVFW. The chain couples TRBV27 to TRBJ2-7; D unresolved. Germline V gene sequence: CDR1 MNHEY, CDR2 SMNVEV (reference sequence). CDR3 length equals 11 residues.

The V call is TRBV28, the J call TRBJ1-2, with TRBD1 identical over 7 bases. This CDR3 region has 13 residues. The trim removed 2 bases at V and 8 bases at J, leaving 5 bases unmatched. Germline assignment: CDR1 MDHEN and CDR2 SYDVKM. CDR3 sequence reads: CASSLNRGSGYTF. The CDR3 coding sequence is TGTGCCAGCAGTTTAAACAGGGGATCGGGCTACACCTTC.

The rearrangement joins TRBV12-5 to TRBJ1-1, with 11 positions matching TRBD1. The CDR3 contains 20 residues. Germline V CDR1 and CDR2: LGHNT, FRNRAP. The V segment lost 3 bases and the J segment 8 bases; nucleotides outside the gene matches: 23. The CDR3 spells CASGFLEAWTGGAGLPEAFF. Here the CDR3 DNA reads TGTGCTAGTGGTTTCCTTGAGGCCTGGACAGGGGGCGCGGGTCTCCCCGAAGCTTTCTTT.

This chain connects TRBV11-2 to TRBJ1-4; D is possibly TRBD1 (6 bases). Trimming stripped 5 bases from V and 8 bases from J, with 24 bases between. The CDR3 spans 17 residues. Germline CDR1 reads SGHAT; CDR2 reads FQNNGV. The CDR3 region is CASSPNPTDRRKEKLFF. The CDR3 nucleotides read TGTGCCAGCAGCCCTAATCCAACCGACAGGAGAAAAGAAAAACTGTTTTTT.

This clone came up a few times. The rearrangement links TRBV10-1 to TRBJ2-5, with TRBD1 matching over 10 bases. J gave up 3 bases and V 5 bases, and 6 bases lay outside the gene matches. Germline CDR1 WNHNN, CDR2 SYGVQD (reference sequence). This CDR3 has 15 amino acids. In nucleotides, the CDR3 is TGCGCCAGCAGTCGGGACAGGGGAAGAAAAGAGACCCAGTACTTC. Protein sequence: CASSRDRGRKETQYF.

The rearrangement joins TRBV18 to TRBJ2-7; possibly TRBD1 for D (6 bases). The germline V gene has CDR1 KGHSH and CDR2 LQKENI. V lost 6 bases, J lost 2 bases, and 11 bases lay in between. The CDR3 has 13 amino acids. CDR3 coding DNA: TGTGCCAGCTCCTTTGGACAGACCTACGAGCAGTACTTC. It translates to CASSFGQTYEQYF.

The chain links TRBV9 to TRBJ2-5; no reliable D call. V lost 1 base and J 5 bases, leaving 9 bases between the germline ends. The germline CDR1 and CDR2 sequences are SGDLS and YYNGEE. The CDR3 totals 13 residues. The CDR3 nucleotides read TGTGCCAGCAGCGTAAACCCCGGGGAGACCCAGTACTTC. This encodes CASSVNPGETQYF. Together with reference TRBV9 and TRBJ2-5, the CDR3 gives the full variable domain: DSGVTQTPKHLITATGQRVTLRCSPRSGDLSVYWYQQSLDQGLQFLIQYYNGEERAKGNILERFSAQQFPDLHSELNLSSLELGDSALYFCASSVNPGETQYFGPGTRLLVL.

CDR3 region: CASSRGTGGNEQFF. The CDR3 bases are TGCGCCAGCAGCCGAGGGACAGGGGGCAATGAGCAGTTCTTC. The chain combines TRBV5-1 with TRBJ2-1; 11 nucleotides agree with TRBD1. With 4 bases clipped from V and 6 bases from J, the junction kept 3 bases outside the gene matches. This CDR3 has 14 amino acids. Germline lookup yields CDR1 SGHRS and CDR2 YFSETQ.

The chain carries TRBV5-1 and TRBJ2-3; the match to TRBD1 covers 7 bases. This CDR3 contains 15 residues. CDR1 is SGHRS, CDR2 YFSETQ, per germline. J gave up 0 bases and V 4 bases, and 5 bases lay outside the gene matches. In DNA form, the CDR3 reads TGCGCCAGCAGCCCTACAGGGGTCAGCACAGATACGCAGTATTTT. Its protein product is CASSPTGVSTDTQYF.

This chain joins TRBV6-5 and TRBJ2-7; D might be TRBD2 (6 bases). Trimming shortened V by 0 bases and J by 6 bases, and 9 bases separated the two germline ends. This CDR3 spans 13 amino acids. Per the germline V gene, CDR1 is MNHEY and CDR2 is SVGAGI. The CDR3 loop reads CASSYSSGFEQYF. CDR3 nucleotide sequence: TGTGCCAGCAGTTACTCGAGCGGGTTCGAGCAGTACTTC.

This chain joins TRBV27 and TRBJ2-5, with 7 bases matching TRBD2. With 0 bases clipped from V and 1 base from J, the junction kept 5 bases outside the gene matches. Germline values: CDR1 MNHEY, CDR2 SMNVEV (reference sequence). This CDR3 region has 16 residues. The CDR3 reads CASSLSPAGLQETQYF. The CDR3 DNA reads TGTGCCAGCAGTTTATCGCCAGCGGGGCTCCAAGAGACCCAGTACTTC.

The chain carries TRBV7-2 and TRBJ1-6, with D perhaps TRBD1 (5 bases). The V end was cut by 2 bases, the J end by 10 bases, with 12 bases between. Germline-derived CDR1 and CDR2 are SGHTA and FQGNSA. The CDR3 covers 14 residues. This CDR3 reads CASSLLQGGSPLHF. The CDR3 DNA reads TGTGCCAGCAGCTTATTGCAGGGCGGATCACCCCTCCACTTT.

Here the CDR3 reads CASSGRTGDTEAFF. The CDR3 DNA sequence: TGTGCCAGCAGCGGTAGGACAGGGGACACTGAAGCTTTCTTT. The chain carries TRBV11-1 and TRBJ1-1; TRBD1 matches 9 bases. The CDR3 runs 14 residues. Germline loops: CDR1 SGHAT, CDR2 FQDESV (reference sequence). Trimming took 5 bases from V and 3 from J; bases not matched to a gene: 4.

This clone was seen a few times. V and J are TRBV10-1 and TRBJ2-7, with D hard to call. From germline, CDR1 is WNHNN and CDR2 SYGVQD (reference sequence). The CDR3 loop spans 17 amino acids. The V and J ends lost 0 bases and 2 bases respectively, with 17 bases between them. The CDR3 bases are TGCGCCAGCAGTGAGTCGCGTATTAGTGGCAGGACCTACGAGCAGTACTTC. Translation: CASSESRISGRTYEQYF.

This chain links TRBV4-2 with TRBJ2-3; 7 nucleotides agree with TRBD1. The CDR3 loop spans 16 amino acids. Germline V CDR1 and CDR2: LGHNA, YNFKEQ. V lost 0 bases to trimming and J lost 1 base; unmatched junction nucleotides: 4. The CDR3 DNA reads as TGTGCCAGCAGCCAAGAGGGGACAGCCCGCACAGATACGCAGTATTTT. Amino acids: CASSQEGTARTDTQYF.